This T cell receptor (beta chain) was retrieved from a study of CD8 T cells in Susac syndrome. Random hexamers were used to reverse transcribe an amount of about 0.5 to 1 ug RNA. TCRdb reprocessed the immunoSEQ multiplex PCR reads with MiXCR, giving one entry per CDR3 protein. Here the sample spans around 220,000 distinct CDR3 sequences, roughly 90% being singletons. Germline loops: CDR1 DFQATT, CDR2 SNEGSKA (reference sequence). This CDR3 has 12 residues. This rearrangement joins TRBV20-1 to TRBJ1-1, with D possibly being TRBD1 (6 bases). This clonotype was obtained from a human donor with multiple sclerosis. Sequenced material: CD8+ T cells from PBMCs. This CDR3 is CRADRMNTEAFF. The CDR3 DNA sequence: TGCAGAGCGGACAGAATGAACACTGAAGCTTTCTTT.